The clone carrying this TCR beta chain was seen only a few times. The target antigen is unknown. PCR amplification relied on 60 Vbeta primers (plus 13 Jbeta primers). Method: immunoSEQ multiplex PCR; TCRdb's copy keeps in-frame clones and lacks some. The table has tens of thousands of clones, around four fifths seen once. Germline V gives CDR1 SGHDN, CDR2 FVKESK. The V segment lost 5 bases and the J segment 4 bases; nucleotides outside the gene matches: 10. CDR3 length equals 16 residues. This sample is part of a study of cytomegalovirus exposure and HLA in healthy donors. Regarding the study as a whole: Roughly uniform sequencing depth across donors was assumed, possibly incorrectly.

The rearrangement uses TRBV14 and TRBJ2-5; 10 bases fit TRBD1. What was sequenced was PBMCs. The sequence was obtained from a male donor in good health and CMV-seropositive. CDR3 sequence reads: CASSYGQGVLGETQYF. CDR3 coding DNA: TGTGCCAGCAGCTACGGACAGGGGGTACTTGGAGAGACCCAGTACTTC.